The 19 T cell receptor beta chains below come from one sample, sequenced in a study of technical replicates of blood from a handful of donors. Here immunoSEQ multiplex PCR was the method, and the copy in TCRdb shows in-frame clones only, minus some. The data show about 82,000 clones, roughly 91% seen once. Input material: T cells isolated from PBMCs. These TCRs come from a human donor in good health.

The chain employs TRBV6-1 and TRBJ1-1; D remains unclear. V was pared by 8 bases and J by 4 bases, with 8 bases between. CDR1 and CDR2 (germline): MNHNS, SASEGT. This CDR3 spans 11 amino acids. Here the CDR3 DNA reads TGTGCCAGCCTATTTGGCACTGAAGCTTTCTTT. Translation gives CASLFGTEAFF.

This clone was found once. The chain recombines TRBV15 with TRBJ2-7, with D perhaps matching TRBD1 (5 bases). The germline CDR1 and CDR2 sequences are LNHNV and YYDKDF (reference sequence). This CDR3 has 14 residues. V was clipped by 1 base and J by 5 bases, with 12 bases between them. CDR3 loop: CATSRGQGWDEQYF. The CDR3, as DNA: TGTGCCACCAGCAGAGGTCAGGGTTGGGACGAGCAGTACTTC.

CDR3 in amino acids: CASSPFYVWQVHLYEQYF. CDR3 DNA sequence: TGTGCCAGCTCACCATTTTATGTCTGGCAGGTGCACCTCTACGAGCAGTACTTC. The V call is TRBV18, the J call TRBJ2-7; D is uncertain. The V gene lost 2 bases and the J gene lost 3 bases, with 23 bases spanning the gap. Germline CDR1 KGHSH, CDR2 LQKENI. CDR3 length: 18 residues.

The CDR3 reads CASSFTGGAGELFF. The CDR3 coding sequence is TGTGCCAGCAGCTTTACAGGGGGTGCCGGGGAGCTGTTTTTT. The chain combines TRBV5-6 with TRBJ2-2, with TRBD1 matching 8 bases. The CDR3 runs 14 residues. V lost 2 bases and J lost 6; bases outside the gene matches: 3. Looked up from germline, CDR1 is SGHDT and CDR2 is YYEEEE.

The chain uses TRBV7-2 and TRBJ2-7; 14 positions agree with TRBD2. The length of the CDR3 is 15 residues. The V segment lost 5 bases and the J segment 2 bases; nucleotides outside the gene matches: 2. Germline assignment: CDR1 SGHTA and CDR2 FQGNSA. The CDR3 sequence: CASSPGLAGAYEQYF. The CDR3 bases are TGTGCCAGCAGCCCGGGACTAGCGGGGGCCTACGAGCAGTACTTC.

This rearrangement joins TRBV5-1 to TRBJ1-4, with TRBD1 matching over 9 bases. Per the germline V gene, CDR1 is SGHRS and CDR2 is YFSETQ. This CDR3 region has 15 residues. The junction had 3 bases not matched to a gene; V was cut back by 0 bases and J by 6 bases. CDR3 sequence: CASSLDTGGYEKLFF. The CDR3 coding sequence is TGCGCCAGCAGCTTGGACACAGGGGGCTATGAAAAACTGTTTTTT.

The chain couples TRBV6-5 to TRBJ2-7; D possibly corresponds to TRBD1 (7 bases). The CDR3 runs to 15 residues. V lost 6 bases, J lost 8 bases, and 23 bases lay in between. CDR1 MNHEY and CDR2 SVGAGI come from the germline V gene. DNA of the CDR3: TGTGCCAGCAGCGCCCCCCCGGAGGGGGCGCAAAAGCAGTACTTC. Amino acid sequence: CASSAPPEGAQKQYF.

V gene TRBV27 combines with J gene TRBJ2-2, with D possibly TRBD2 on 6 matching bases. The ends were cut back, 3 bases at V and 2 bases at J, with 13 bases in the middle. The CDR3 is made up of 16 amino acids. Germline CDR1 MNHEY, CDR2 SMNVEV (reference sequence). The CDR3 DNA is TGTGCCAGCAGTTTTCAGCTAGCGATTAACACCGGGGAGCTGTTTTTT. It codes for CASSFQLAINTGELFF.

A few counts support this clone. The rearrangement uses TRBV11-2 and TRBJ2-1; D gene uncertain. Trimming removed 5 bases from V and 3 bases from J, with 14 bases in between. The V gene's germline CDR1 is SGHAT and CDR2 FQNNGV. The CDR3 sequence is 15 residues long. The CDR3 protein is CASSRQGGNYNEQFF. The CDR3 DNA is TGTGCCAGCAGCCGGCAAGGCGGAAACTACAATGAGCAGTTCTTC. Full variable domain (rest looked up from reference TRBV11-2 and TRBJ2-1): EAGVAQSPRYKIIEKRQSVAFWCNPISGHATLYWYQQILGQGPKLLIQFQNNGVVDDSQLPKDRFSAERLKGVDSTLKIQPAKLEDSAVYLCASSRQGGNYNEQFFGPGTRLTVL.

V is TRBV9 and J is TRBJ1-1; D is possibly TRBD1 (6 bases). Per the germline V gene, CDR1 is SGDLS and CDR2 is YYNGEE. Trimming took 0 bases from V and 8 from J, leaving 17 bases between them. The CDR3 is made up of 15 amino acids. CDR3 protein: CASSVDLAGATEAFF. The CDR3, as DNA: TGTGCCAGCAGCGTAGATTTGGCAGGGGCAACAGAAGCTTTCTTT.

The CDR3 spells CASSQGHTGELFF. CDR3 coding DNA: TGCGCCAGCAGCCAAGGGCACACCGGGGAGCTGTTTTTT. The chain joins TRBV4-3 to TRBJ2-2; D unresolved. The CDR3 has 13 amino acids. The V gene's germline CDR1 is LGHNA and CDR2 YSLEER. Trimming stripped 1 base from V and 3 bases from J, with 3 bases between.

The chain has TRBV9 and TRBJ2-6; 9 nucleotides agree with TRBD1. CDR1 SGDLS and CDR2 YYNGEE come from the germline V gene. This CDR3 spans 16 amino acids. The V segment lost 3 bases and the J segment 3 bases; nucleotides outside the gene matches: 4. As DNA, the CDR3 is TGTGCCAGCAGCGCACAGGGGGCGCTTGGGGCCAACGTCCTGACTTTC. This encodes CASSAQGALGANVLTF.

For the CDR3, the DNA is TGCGCCAGCAGCCGGACTAGCGGGAGCTCCTACGAGCAGTACTTC. Protein: CASSRTSGSSYEQYF. This chain connects TRBV4-1 to TRBJ2-7; the match to TRBD2 covers 13 bases. The CDR3 runs 15 residues. V was clipped by 4 bases and J by 0 bases; unmatched bases: 0. Germline V gene data show CDR1 as MGHRA and CDR2 as YSYEKL.

The CDR3 protein is CASSIRGSNYGYTF. The CDR3 DNA is TGTGCCAGTAGTATCAGGGGATCTAACTATGGCTACACCTTC. This chain connects TRBV19 to TRBJ1-2, with D possibly matching TRBD1 (6 bases). CDR1 and CDR2 (germline): LNHDA, SQIVND (reference sequence). The V end was cut by 3 bases, the J end by 0 bases, with 8 bases between. There are 14 residues in the CDR3.

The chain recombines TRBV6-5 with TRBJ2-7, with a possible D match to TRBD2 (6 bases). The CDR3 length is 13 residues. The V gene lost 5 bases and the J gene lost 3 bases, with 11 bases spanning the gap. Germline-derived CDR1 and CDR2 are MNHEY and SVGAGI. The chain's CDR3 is CASSIAEFYEQYF. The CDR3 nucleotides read TGTGCCAGCAGTATAGCGGAGTTCTACGAGCAGTACTTC.

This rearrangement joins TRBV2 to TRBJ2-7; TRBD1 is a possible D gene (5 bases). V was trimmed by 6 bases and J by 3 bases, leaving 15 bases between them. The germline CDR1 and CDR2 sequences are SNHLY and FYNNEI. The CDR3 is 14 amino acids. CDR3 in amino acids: CASRSINQGYEQYF. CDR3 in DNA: TGTGCCAGCAGATCAATCAATCAGGGCTACGAGCAGTACTTC.

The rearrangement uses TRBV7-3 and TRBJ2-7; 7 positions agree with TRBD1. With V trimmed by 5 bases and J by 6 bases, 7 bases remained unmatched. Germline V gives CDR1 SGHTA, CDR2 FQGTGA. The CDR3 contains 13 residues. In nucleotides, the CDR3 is TGTGCCAGCAGCCAAAGACAGGGAAGCGAGCAGTACTTC. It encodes CASSQRQGSEQYF. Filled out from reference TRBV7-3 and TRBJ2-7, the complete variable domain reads GAGVSQTPSNKVTEKGKYVELRCDPISGHTALYWYRQSLGQGPEFLIYFQGTGAADDSGLPNDRFFAVRPEGSVSTLKIQRTERGDSAVYLCASSQRQGSEQYFGPGTRLTVT.

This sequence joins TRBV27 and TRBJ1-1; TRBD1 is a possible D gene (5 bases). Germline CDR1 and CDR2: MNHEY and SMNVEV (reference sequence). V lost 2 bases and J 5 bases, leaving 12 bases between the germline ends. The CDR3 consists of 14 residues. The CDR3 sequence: CASSLGPGPTEAFF. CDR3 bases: TGTGCCAGCAGTTTAGGGCCAGGGCCGACTGAAGCTTTCTTT.

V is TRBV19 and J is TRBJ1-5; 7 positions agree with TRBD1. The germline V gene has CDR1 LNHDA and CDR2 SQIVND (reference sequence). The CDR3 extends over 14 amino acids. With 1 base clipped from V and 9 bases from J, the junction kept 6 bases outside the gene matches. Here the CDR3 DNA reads TGTGCCAGTAGTATAGGACAGGGCTCTTGGCCCCAGCATTTT. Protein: CASSIGQGSWPQHF.